This passage covers 5 T cell receptor beta chains from one sample sequenced in a study of blood T cell repertoires in COVID-19. Repertoires were generated with immunoSEQ multiplex PCR, while TCRdb's copy carries only in-frame clones and drops some. The repertoire includes about 160,000 clones, approximately 90% of them detected once, and approximately 2.4% sits in the top ten. The sample taken for sequencing was peripheral blood. The receptors shown here come from a man aged 18 to 29 with acute or convalescent COVID-19.

The chain links TRBV3-1 (or the pseudogene TRBV3-2) to TRBJ1-1, with D possibly being TRBD1 (5 bases). Germline V gene sequence: CDR1 LGHDT, CDR2 YNNKEL (reference sequence). This CDR3 region has 14 residues. V lost 4 bases, J lost 7 bases, and 16 bases lay in between. The CDR3 DNA follows: TGTGCCAGCAGCCCACAGGCGGAGGGTGGTGAAGCTTTCTTT. Translation: CASSPQAEGGEAFF.

The gene calls are TRBV6-6 and TRBJ1-1, with D maybe TRBD1 (6 bases). Germline V gene data show CDR1 as MNHNY and CDR2 as SVGAGI (reference sequence). This CDR3 comprises 14 residues. The ends were cut back, 6 bases at V and 3 bases at J, with 14 bases in the middle. The CDR3 DNA sequence: TGTGCCAGCAGAACCCGGGACATTTACACTGAAGCTTTCTTT. Amino acids: CASRTRDIYTEAFF.

This chain uses TRBV9 with TRBJ1-2; 7 bases map to TRBD1. Looked up from germline, CDR1 is SGDLS and CDR2 is YYNGEE. J was trimmed by 9 bases and V by 3 bases; bases with no gene match: 2. The CDR3 sequence is 11 residues long. The CDR3, as DNA: TGTGCCAGCAGCGCGGGACAGAGCTACACCTTC. The encoded protein is CASSAGQSYTF. The whole variable domain, remainder taken from reference TRBV9 and TRBJ1-2, is DSGVTQTPKHLITATGQRVTLRCSPRSGDLSVYWYQQSLDQGLQFLIQYYNGEERAKGNILERFSAQQFPDLHSELNLSSLELGDSALYFCASSAGQSYTFGSGTRLTVV.

CDR3 DNA sequence: TGTGCCAGCAGTTTAAAAGCGGGAGGGCGTACCCAGTACTTC. Translating it yields CASSLKAGGRTQYF. The rearrangement links TRBV27 to TRBJ2-5, with TRBD2 identical over 10 bases. CDR1 is MNHEY and CDR2 is SMNVEV in the germline V gene (reference sequence). CDR3 length: 14 amino acids. V lost 2 bases, J lost 8 bases, and 5 bases stayed unmatched.

This clone was seen only once. The chain couples TRBV6-1 to TRBJ1-1; D remains unclear. This CDR3 region has 15 residues. The V gene's germline CDR1 is MNHNS and CDR2 SASEGT. Trimming removed 2 bases from V and 1 base from J, with 11 bases in between. The CDR3 is CASSEYGRGNTEAFF. In nucleotides, the CDR3 is TGTGCCAGCAGTGAATACGGACGGGGGAACACTGAAGCTTTCTTT.